This T cell receptor (beta chain) was identified in a study of T cell responses to AZD1222 COVID-19 vaccine. General observations from the study: Possibly, clonal diversity was underestimated; donors were largely white British and included more females. Reports say nearly half of spike-specific TCRs go after unmutated variant regions.

In regard to this clone: Its specificity is not known.

Clones were read by immunoSEQ multiplex PCR, and TCRdb kept only the in-frame ones, dropping some. The data contain some 110,000 clones, roughly nine tenths of them singletons. The sequence was obtained from an adult in good health. The sample in question was peripheral blood, obtained on day 0 of AZD1222 vaccination.

In DNA form, the CDR3 reads TGCGCCAGCAGCCAAAACAGGGCCAGTAATTCACCCCTCCACTTT. It translates to CASSQNRASNSPLHF. V gene TRBV4-3 combines with J gene TRBJ1-6; TRBD1 is a possible D gene (6 bases). V dropped 2 bases and J dropped 6 bases, with 11 bases sitting between them. This CDR3 spans 15 amino acids. Germline assignment: CDR1 LGHNA and CDR2 YSLEER.